This T cell receptor beta chain is from a study of T cell changes during pregnancy in multiple sclerosis. Sequencing used immunoSEQ multiplex PCR; TCRdb keeps in-frame clones, though not all of them. The sample lists more than 65,000 clones, about 95% occurring once. The V and J ends lost 8 bases and 5 bases, in that order; junction bases with no gene match: 11. The CDR3 sequence is 16 residues long. Germline loops: CDR1 SGHTA, CDR2 FQGNSA. The receptor was derived from a female donor with multiple sclerosis, enrolled in a pregnancy study. The sample in question was peripheral blood, obtained in the second trimester of pregnancy. The V and J genes are TRBV7-2 and TRBJ2-1, with 11 bases aligning to TRBD2. The DNA for the CDR3 is TGTGCCAGCTTGTCCCGTAGCGGGAGGGGTCACAATGAGCAGTTCTTC. It encodes CASLSRSGRGHNEQFF.